Sequencing of this T cell receptor beta chain was carried out in a study of T cell responses to AZD1222 COVID-19 vaccine. Sequencing used immunoSEQ multiplex PCR; TCRdb keeps in-frame clones, though not all of them. The sample records roughly 260,000 clones, 85% to 95% being singletons. Note on this clone: Its target is unknown.

General observations from the study: At baseline, seropositivity was found in only a handful of AZD1222 recipients. Spike-specific TCR breadth and depth were elevated following two AZD1222 doses. Targeting of unmutated variant regions was reportedly seen in nearly half of spike-specific TCRs.

This CDR3 has 15 residues. Trimming removed 3 bases from V and 1 base from J, with 10 bases in between. Per germline, CDR1 LNHDA and CDR2 SQIVND (reference sequence). The sequence derives from an adult in good health. The source was peripheral blood, collected on day 0 of AZD1222 vaccination. The genes are TRBV19 and TRBJ1-3; maybe TRBD1 (5 bases). The CDR3 nucleotides read TGTGCCAGTAGTATTCGGGACCTTTCTGGAAACACCATATATTTT. It codes for CASSIRDLSGNTIYF.